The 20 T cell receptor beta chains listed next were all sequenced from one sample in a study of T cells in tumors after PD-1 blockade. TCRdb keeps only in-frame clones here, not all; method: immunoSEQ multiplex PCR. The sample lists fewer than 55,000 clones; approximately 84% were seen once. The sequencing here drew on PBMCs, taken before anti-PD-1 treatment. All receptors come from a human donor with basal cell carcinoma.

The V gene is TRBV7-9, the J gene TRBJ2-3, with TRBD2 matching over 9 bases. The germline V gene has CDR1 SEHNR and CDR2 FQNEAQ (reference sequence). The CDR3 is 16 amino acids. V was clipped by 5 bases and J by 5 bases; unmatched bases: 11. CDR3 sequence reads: CASSPGGGGAIDTQYF. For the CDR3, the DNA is TGTGCCAGCAGCCCCGGGGGCGGGGGGGCGATAGATACGCAGTATTTT.

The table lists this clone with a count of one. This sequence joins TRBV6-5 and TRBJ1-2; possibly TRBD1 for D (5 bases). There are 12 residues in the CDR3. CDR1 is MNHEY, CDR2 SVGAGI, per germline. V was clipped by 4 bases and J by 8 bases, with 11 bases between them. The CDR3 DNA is TGTGCCAGCAGTTTAGTAGGGGACGGCTACACCTTC. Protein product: CASSLVGDGYTF.

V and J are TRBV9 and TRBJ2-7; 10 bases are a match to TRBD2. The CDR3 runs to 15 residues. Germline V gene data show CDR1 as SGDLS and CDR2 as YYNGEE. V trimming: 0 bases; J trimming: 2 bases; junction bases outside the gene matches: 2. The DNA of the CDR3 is TGTGCCAGCAGCGTAGGAGGGACTAGCGCCTACGAGCAGTACTTC. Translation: CASSVGGTSAYEQYF.

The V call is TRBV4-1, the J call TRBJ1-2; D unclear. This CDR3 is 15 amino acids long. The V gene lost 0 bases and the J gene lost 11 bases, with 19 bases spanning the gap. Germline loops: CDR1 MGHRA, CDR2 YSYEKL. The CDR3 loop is CASSQDMSASIGYTF. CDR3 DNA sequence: TGCGCCAGCAGCCAAGATATGTCGGCCTCGATCGGGTACACCTTC.

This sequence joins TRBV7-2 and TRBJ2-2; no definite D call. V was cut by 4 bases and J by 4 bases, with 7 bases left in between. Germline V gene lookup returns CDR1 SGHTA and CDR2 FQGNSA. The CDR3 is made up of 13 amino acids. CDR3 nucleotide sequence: TGTGCCAGCAGCTCGGACGTCACCGGGGAGCTGTTTTTT. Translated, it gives CASSSDVTGELFF. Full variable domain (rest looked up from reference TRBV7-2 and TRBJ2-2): GAGVSQSPSNKVTEKGKDVELRCDPISGHTALYWYRQSLGQGLEFLIYFQGNSAPDKSGLPSDRFSAERTGGSVSTLTIQRTQQEDSAVYLCASSSDVTGELFFGEGSRLTVL.

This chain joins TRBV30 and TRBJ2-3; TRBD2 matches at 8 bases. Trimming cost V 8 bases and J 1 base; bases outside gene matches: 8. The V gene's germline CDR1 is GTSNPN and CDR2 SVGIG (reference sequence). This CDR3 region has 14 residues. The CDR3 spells CARAGGARTDTQYF. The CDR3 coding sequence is TGTGCCCGCGCCGGGGGGGCCCGCACAGATACGCAGTATTTT. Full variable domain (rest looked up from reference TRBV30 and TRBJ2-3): SQTIHQWPATLVQPVGSPLSLECTVEGTSNPNLYWYRQAAGRGLQLLFYSVGIGQISSEVPQNLSASRPQDRQFILSSKKLLLSDSGFYLCARAGGARTDTQYFGPGTRLTVL.

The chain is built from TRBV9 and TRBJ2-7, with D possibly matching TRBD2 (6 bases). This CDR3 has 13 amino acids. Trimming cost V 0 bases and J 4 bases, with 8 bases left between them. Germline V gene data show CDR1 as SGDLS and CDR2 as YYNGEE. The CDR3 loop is CASSVEAGYEQYF. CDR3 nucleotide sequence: TGTGCCAGCAGCGTAGAGGCGGGGTACGAGCAGTACTTC.

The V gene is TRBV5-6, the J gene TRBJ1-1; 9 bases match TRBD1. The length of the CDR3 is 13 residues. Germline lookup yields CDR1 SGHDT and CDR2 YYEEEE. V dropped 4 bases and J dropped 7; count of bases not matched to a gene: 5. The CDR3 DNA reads TGTGCCAGCAGCGGGACAGGGAGTGTTGAAGCTTTCTTT. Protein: CASSGTGSVEAFF.

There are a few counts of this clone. The CDR3 region is CASSPHSGANVLTF. The CDR3, as DNA: TGTGCCAGCAGTCCCCATAGTGGGGCCAACGTCCTGACTTTC. The chain employs TRBV27 and TRBJ2-6; D remains ambiguous. Per germline, CDR1 MNHEY and CDR2 SMNVEV (reference sequence). Trimming took off 5 bases at V and 3 bases at J, with 8 bases between the two ends. This CDR3 is built from 14 residues.

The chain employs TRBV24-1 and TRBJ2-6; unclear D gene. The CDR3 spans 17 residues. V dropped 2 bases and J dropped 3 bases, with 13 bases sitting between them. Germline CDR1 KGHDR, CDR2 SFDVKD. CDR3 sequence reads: CATSDWSVGDGANVLTF. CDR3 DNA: TGTGCCACCAGTGATTGGAGCGTTGGGGATGGGGCCAACGTCCTGACTTTC.

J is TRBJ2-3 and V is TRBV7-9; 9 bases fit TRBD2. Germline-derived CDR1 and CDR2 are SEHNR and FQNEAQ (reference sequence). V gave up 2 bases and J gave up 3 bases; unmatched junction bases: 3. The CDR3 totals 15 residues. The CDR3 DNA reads TGTGCCAGCAGCTTACAGGGACTAGCAACAGATACGCAGTATTTT. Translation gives CASSLQGLATDTQYF.

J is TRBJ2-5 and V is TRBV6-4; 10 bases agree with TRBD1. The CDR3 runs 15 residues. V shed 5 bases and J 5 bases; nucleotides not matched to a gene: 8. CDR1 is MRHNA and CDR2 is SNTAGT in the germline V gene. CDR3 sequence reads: CASSSGQGSSETQYF. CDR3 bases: TGTGCCAGCAGTTCGGGACAGGGGTCGTCGGAGACCCAGTACTTC.

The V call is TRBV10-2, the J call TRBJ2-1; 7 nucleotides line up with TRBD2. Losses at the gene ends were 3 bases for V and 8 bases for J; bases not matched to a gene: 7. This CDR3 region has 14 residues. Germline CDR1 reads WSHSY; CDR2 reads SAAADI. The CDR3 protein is CASSDGRGVHEQFF. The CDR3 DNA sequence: TGCGCCAGCAGTGATGGGAGGGGCGTCCATGAGCAGTTCTTC.

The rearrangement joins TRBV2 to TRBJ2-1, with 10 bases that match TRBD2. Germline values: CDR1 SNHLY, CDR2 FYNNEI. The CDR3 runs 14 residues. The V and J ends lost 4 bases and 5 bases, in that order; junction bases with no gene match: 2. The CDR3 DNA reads TGTGCCAGCAGTGGGACTAGCGGAAACAATGAGCAGTTCTTC. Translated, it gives CASSGTSGNNEQFF.

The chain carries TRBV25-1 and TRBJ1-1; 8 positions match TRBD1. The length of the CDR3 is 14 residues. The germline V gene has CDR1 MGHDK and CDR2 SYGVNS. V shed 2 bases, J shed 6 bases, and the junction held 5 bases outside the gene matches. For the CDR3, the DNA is TGTGCCAGCAGTGAAGGCCAGGGGGCACCTGAAGCTTTCTTT. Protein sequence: CASSEGQGAPEAFF.

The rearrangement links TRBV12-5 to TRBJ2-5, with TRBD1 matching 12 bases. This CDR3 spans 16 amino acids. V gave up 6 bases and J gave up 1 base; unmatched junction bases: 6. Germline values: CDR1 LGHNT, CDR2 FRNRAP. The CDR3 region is CASGIGTGGTQETQYF. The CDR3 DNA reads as TGTGCTAGTGGCATCGGGACAGGGGGCACCCAAGAGACCCAGTACTTC.

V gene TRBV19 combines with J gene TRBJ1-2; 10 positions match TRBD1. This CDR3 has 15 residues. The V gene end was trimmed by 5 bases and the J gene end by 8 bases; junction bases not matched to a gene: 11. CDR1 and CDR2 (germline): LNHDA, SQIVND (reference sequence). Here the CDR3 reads CASSPWDRGFEGYTF. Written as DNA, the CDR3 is TGTGCCAGTAGTCCCTGGGACAGGGGCTTCGAAGGCTACACCTTC. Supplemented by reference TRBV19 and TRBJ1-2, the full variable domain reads DGGITQSPKYLFRKEGQNVTLSCEQNLNHDAMYWYRQDPGQGLRLIYYSQIVNDFQKGDIAEGYSVSREKKESFPLTVTSAQKNPTAFYLCASSPWDRGFEGYTFGSGTRLTVV.

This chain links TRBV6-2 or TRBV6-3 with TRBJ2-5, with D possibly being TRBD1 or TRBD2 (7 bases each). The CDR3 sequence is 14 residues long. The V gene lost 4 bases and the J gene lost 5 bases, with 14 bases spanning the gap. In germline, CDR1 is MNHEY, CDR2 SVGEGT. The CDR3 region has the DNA TGTGCCAGCAGTTCAGGGGGGGCATCGGAGACCCAGTACTTC. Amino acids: CASSSGGASETQYF.

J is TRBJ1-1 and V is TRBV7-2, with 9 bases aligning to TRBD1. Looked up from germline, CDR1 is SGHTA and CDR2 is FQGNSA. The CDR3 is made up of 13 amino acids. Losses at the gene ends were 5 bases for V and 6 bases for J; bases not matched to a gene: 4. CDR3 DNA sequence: TGTGCCAGCAGCCTACAGGGGGCCGCTGAAGCTTTCTTT. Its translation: CASSLQGAAEAFF.

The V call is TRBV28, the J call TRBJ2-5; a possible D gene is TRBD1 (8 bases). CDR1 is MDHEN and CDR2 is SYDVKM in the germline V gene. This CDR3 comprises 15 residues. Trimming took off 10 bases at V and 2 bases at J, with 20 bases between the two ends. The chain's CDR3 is CATKGAGTGQETQYF. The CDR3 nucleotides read TGTGCCACAAAGGGAGCGGGGACAGGTCAAGAGACCCAGTACTTC.